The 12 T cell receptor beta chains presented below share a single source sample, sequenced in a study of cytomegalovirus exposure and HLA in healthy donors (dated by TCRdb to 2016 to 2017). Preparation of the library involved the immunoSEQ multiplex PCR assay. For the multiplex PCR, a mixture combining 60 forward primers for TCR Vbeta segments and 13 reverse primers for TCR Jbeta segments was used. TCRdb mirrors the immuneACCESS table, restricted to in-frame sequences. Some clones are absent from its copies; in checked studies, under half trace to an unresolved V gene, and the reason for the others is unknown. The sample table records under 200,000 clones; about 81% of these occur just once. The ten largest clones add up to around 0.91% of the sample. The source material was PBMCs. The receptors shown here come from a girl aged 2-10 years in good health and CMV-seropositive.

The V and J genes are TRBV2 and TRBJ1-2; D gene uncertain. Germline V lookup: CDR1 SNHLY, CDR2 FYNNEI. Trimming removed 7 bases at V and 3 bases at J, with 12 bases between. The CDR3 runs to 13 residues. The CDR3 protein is CASTGLDDYGYTF. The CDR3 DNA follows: TGTGCCAGCACGGGGTTAGATGACTATGGCTACACCTTC.

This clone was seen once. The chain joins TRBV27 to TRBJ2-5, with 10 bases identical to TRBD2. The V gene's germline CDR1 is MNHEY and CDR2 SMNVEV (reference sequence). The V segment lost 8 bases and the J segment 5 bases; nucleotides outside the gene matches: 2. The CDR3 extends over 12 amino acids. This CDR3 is CASGAGGETQYF. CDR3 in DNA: TGTGCCAGCGGAGCGGGGGGGGAGACCCAGTACTTC.

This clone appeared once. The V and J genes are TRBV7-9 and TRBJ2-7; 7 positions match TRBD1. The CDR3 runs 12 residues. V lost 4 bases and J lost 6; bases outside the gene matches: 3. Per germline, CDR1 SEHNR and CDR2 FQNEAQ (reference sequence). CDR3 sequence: CASSSRQGEQYF. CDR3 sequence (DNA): TGTGCCAGCAGCTCTCGACAGGGCGAGCAGTACTTC.

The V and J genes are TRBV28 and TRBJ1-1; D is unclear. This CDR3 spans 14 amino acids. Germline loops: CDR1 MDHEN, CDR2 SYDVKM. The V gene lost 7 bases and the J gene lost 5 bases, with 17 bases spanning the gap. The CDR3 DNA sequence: TGTGCCAGCATCCCGAGAGGTACGGGAACTGAAGCTTTCTTT. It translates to CASIPRGTGTEAFF.

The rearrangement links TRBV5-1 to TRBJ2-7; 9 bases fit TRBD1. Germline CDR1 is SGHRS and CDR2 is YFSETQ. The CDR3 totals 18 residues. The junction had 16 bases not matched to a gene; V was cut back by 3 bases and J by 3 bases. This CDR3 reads CASSSSGTGFRGGYEQYF. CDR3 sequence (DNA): TGCGCCAGCAGCTCCTCCGGGACAGGGTTTCGGGGCGGCTACGAGCAGTACTTC.

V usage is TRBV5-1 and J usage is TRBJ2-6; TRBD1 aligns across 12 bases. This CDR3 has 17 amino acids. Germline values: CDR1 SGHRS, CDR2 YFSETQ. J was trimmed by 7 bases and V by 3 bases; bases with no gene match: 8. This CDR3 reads CASSSRDRGLLANVLTF. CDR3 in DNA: TGCGCCAGCAGCTCCAGGGACAGGGGGCTCCTCGCCAACGTCCTGACTTTC.

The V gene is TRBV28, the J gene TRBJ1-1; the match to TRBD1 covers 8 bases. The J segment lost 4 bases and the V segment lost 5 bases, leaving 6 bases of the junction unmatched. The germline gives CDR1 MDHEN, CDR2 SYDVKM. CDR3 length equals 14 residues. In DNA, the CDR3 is TGTGCCAGCAGTGGGGACAGGTTTTTCACTGAAGCTTTCTTT. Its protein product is CASSGDRFFTEAFF.

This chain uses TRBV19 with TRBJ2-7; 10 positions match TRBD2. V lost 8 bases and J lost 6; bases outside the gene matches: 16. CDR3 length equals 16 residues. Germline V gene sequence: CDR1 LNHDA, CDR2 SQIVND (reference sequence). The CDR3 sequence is CASPRGGAGGPGEQYF. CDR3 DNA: TGTGCCAGTCCCCGCGGGGGAGCGGGAGGGCCGGGCGAGCAGTACTTC.

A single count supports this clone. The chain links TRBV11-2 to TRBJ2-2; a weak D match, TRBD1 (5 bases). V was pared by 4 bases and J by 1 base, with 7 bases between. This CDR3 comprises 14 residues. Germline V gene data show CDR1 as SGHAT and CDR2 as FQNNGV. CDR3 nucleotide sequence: TGTGCCAGCAGCTCGACAGTGAACACCGGGGAGCTGTTTTTT. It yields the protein CASSSTVNTGELFF.

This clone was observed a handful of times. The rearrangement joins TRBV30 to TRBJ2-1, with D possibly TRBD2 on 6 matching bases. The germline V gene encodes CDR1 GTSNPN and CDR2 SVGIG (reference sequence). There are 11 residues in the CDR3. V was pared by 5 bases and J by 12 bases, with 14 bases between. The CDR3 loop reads CAWGDSSRQFF. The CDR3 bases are TGTGCCTGGGGGGACTCCTCCCGGCAGTTCTTC. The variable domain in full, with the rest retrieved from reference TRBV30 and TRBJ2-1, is SQTIHQWPATLVQPVGSPLSLECTVEGTSNPNLYWYRQAAGRGLQLLFYSVGIGQISSEVPQNLSASRPQDRQFILSSKKLLLSDSGFYLCAWGDSSRQFFGPGTRLTVL.

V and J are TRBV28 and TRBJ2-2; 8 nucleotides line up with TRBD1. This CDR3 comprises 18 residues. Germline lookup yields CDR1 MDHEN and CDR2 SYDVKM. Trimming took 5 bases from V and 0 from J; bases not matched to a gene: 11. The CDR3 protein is CASSPPLWDRSNTGELFF. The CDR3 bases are TGTGCCAGCAGTCCCCCCCTTTGGGACAGGTCGAACACCGGGGAGCTGTTTTTT. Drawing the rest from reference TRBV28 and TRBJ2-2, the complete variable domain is DVKVTQSSRYLVKRTGEKVFLECVQDMDHENMFWYRQDPGLGLRLIYFSYDVKMKEKGDIPEGYSVSREKKERFSLILESASTNQTSMYLCASSPPLWDRSNTGELFFGEGSRLTVL.

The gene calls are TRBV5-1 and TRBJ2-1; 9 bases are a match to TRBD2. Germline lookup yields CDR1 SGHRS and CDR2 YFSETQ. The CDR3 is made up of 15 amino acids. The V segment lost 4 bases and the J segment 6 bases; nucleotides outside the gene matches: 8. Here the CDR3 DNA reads TGCGCCAGCAGCCCGACTAGCGGACCTCTCAATGAGCAGTTCTTC. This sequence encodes CASSPTSGPLNEQFF.